Listed here are 18 T cell receptor beta chains from one sample, sequenced in a study of CD8+CD57+ T cells in acquired aplastic anemia. Both TCR beta VDJ combination and CDR3 sequence profiling were carried out. Genomic DNA was the template for this profiling. TCRdb re-analysed the reads in MiXCR, keeping a single row per CDR3 protein. The table has about 210,000 distinct CDR3 sequences, roughly 35% seen once. Sequenced input: sorted CD4+, CD8+, or CD8+CD57+ T cells (not recorded which) from PBMCs. These receptors were obtained from a human donor in good health, serving as a control.

This clonotype has only one observation. DNA for the CDR3: TGTGCCAGCAGTGAACCGGGACAGCATGGCTACACCTTC. This gives the protein CASSEPGQHGYTF. The gene calls are TRBV2 and TRBJ1-2; 7 bases align to TRBD1. V lost 2 bases to trimming and J lost 6 bases; unmatched junction nucleotides: 3. Germline-derived CDR1 and CDR2 are SNHLY and FYNNEI. The CDR3 loop spans 13 amino acids.

V and J are TRBV2 and TRBJ2-7, with a weak D call TRBD2 (5 bases). V was trimmed by 6 bases and J by 5 bases, leaving 11 bases between them. Germline V gives CDR1 SNHLY, CDR2 FYNNEI. The length of the CDR3 is 12 residues. The chain's CDR3 is CASSTGFNEQYF. Written as DNA, the CDR3 is TGTGCCAGCAGCACGGGGTTCAACGAGCAGTACTTC.

V is TRBV11-1 and J is TRBJ2-1, with TRBD2 identical over 9 bases. The CDR3 runs to 16 residues. V shed 11 bases and J 0 bases; nucleotides not matched to a gene: 11. Germline V gives CDR1 SGHAT, CDR2 FQDESV (reference sequence). In DNA, the CDR3 is TGTGCCGGATGTCGCGGGGGGGATAGCTCCTACAATGAGCAGTTCTTC. This gives the protein CAGCRGGDSSYNEQFF.

This clonotype occurred a few times. The rearrangement joins TRBV15 to TRBJ2-2; D is ambiguous. The CDR3 consists of 15 residues. Looked up from germline, CDR1 is LNHNV and CDR2 is YYDKDF (reference sequence). The V gene lost 1 base and the J gene lost 2 bases, with 8 bases spanning the gap. In nucleotides, the CDR3 is TGTGCCACCAGCAGAGGGTCGAGTAACACCGGGGAGCTGTTTTTT. It yields the protein CATSRGSSNTGELFF.

The rearrangement uses TRBV6-2 or TRBV6-3 and TRBJ1-1; D is uncertain. The CDR3 extends over 14 amino acids. V lost 6 bases and J lost 1, with 12 bases in between. CDR1 MNHEY and CDR2 SVGEGT come from the germline V gene. CDR3 in amino acids: CASSYLDWNTEAFF. The CDR3 region has the DNA TGTGCCAGCAGCTACCTCGACTGGAACACTGAAGCTTTCTTT.

This clonotype was counted once. The chain links TRBV7-3 to TRBJ1-1; TRBD1 matches 9 bases. Germline V lookup: CDR1 SGHTA, CDR2 FQGTGA. This CDR3 region has 16 residues. The ends lost 9 bases at V and 4 bases at J; junction bases unmatched: 15. The CDR3 here is CASSPSLVTGGTEAFF. CDR3 in DNA: TGTGCCAGTAGTCCCTCCCTCGTGACAGGGGGCACTGAAGCTTTCTTT.

In its sample, this clonotype was seen a few times. This rearrangement joins TRBV30 to TRBJ1-2; no definite D call. The CDR3 totals 14 residues. CDR1 and CDR2 (germline): GTSNPN, SVGIG (reference sequence). The ends were cut back, 1 base at V and 3 bases at J, with 12 bases in the middle. CDR3 in amino acids: CAWSGAGRDYGYTF. CDR3 in DNA: TGTGCCTGGAGTGGAGCCGGTAGGGACTATGGCTACACCTTC.

V gene TRBV2 combines with J gene TRBJ2-3; 11 positions match TRBD2. This CDR3 contains 15 residues. V lost 7 bases, J lost 5 bases, and 8 bases stayed unmatched. Looked up from germline, CDR1 is SNHLY and CDR2 is FYNNEI. In DNA form, the CDR3 reads TGTGCCAGCACGGTTAGCGGGGGGGGTCGAGATACGCAGTATTTT. Encoded protein: CASTVSGGGRDTQYF.

The J gene is TRBJ2-5, the V gene TRBV24-1; D is ambiguous. The CDR3 contains 12 residues. Germline CDR1 and CDR2: KGHDR and SFDVKD. V dropped 7 bases and J dropped 5 bases, with 10 bases sitting between them. DNA of the CDR3: TGTGCCACCAGGGGCCTACGGGAGACCCAGTACTTC. Translating gives CATRGLRETQYF.

The table lists this clonotype with a few counts. The chain recombines TRBV20-1 with TRBJ1-1; possible D gene TRBD1, 5 bases. V was clipped by 6 bases and J by 1 base, with 18 bases between them. This CDR3 region has 15 residues. Germline V gives CDR1 DFQATT, CDR2 SNEGSKA (reference sequence). The CDR3 nucleotides read TGCAGTGCCCAAGCGGTTGGACAATCGAACACTGAAGCTTTCTTT. It encodes CSAQAVGQSNTEAFF.

This sequence joins TRBV7-9 and TRBJ2-7; TRBD1 aligns across 7 bases. The length of the CDR3 is 15 residues. With 5 bases clipped from V and 2 bases from J, the junction kept 9 bases outside the gene matches. Germline CDR1 reads SEHNR; CDR2 reads FQNEAQ (reference sequence). The CDR3, as DNA: TGTGCCAGCAGCAATAGTTACAGGGGAACCTACGAGCAGTACTTC. Translation: CASSNSYRGTYEQYF.

This clonotype was picked up many times. This rearrangement joins TRBV4-1 to TRBJ1-2; D may be TRBD1 (6 bases). CDR1 is MGHRA, CDR2 YSYEKL, per germline. Between the trimmed V and J ends, which lost 1 base and 7 bases, there was a span of 13 bases. The CDR3 totals 14 residues. The CDR3 region is CASSQVRDIFGYTF. CDR3 DNA: TGCGCCAGCAGCCAAGTCCGGGACATTTTTGGCTACACCTTC.

Ten or more counts support this clonotype. The J gene is TRBJ1-2, the V gene TRBV25-1; the D gene is possibly TRBD1 (6 bases). V lost 4 bases, J lost 8 bases, and 26 bases lay in between. Per germline, CDR1 MGHDK and CDR2 SYGVNS. This CDR3 has 17 amino acids. CDR3 residues: CASSVSGTLGGAKGYTF. The CDR3 nucleotides read TGTGCCAGCAGTGTATCCGGGACACTCGGAGGGGCTAAGGGCTACACCTTC.

This clonotype has only a few counts. The rearrangement joins TRBV4-2 to TRBJ2-3; D is possibly TRBD1 (6 bases). CDR3 length equals 16 residues. CDR1 LGHNA and CDR2 YNFKEQ come from the germline V gene. V gave up 5 bases and J gave up 0 bases, with 15 bases separating them. This chain's CDR3 is CASSSETGFSTDTQYF. DNA of the CDR3: TGTGCCAGCAGCAGCGAAACAGGGTTTAGCACAGATACGCAGTATTTT.

In DNA form, the CDR3 reads TGTGCCAGCAGCGCAGAGGGAGGGGAAGATACGCAGTATTTT. It specifies CASSAEGGEDTQYF. The genes are TRBV9 and TRBJ2-3; 7 nucleotides line up with TRBD2. The CDR3 has 14 amino acids. With V trimmed by 3 bases and J by 5 bases, 6 bases remained unmatched. CDR1 and CDR2 from the germline V gene are SGDLS and YYNGEE.

This clonotype was seen a handful of times. The V call is TRBV6-1, the J call TRBJ1-1; D unresolved. Trimming removed 8 bases from V and 7 bases from J, with 17 bases in between. This CDR3 contains 13 residues. Germline V gene lookup returns CDR1 MNHNS and CDR2 SASEGT. For the CDR3, the DNA is TGTGCCAGCGCCGGGGTGGGTGGGGATGAAGCTTTCTTT. This encodes CASAGVGGDEAFF.

Many counts were recorded for this clonotype. V and J are TRBV29-1 and TRBJ2-1; 13 positions agree with TRBD2. The CDR3 is 14 residues long. Germline trimming cut 4 bases from V and 8 bases from J; bases unmatched to any gene: 5. CDR1 SQVTM and CDR2 ANQGSEA come from the germline V gene. CDR3 region: CSVGRGLAGHEQFF. The CDR3 nucleotides read TGCAGCGTTGGAAGGGGACTAGCGGGACATGAGCAGTTCTTC.

The chain employs TRBV30 and TRBJ1-3; D ambiguous. This CDR3 region has 14 residues. CDR1 and CDR2 from the germline V gene are GTSNPN and SVGIG (reference sequence). Trimming removed 1 base from V and 0 bases from J, with 7 bases in between. CDR3 bases: TGTGCCTGGAGTGAGGGTTTCTCTGGAAACACCATATATTTT. The encoded protein is CAWSEGFSGNTIYF.